This T cell receptor beta chain was found in a study of blood T cell repertoires in COVID-19. The wider study: Sources were T cells, B-cell-depleted T cells, or PBMCs; the material itself was cDNA or gDNA.

Per the study methods: Estimation of nucleated cell counts was performed using reference gene primer amplification. TCRdb's copy holds only in-frame clones and misses some; the assay was immunoSEQ multiplex PCR. V and J calls and clone size are copied from that table; D and trimming were computed from the DNA. The table has some 350,000 clones, over 70% seen once. The length of the CDR3 is 13 residues. V was trimmed by 4 bases and J by 9 bases, leaving 13 bases between them. Looked up from germline, CDR1 is SGHTA and CDR2 is FQGNSA. This chain connects TRBV7-2 to TRBJ1-3, with D unresolved. The sequenced material came from peripheral blood. The TCR originated in a man aged 30-40 years with active or convalescent COVID-19. Here the CDR3 DNA reads TGTGCCAGCAGCTCGTTGCCCCGAGGCACCATATATTTT. Residues: CASSSLPRGTIYF.